Below are 27 T cell receptor beta chains sequenced from a single sample in a study of PD-1 blockade in classical Hodgkin lymphoma. Relapses following autologous stem cell transplantation were seen in all patients, with brentuximab vedotin exposure varying. The method was immunoSEQ multiplex PCR; TCRdb's version includes in-frame clones alone and lacks a portion of them. The data show 95,000 or so clones, 80% to 85% seen once. The input for sequencing was peripheral blood mononuclear cells (PBMCs), taken at baseline. Source of these receptors: a human donor with classical Hodgkin lymphoma.

V gene TRBV6-4 combines with J gene TRBJ2-1; 7 bases agree with TRBD2. Per the germline V gene, CDR1 is MRHNA and CDR2 is SNTAGT. V gave up 4 bases and J gave up 4 bases; unmatched junction bases: 4. The CDR3 spans 14 residues. The CDR3 DNA reads as TGTGCCAGCAGTGGTGCTAGCGGATACAATGAGCAGTTCTTC. Protein product: CASSGASGYNEQFF.

The chain has TRBV4-1 and TRBJ1-1; 7 nucleotides agree with TRBD1. V dropped 4 bases and J dropped 5; count of bases not matched to a gene: 7. CDR3 length: 14 residues. CDR1 and CDR2 (germline): MGHRA, YSYEKL. The CDR3 region is CASSPRQGWTEAFF. The CDR3 DNA follows: TGCGCCAGCAGCCCCCGACAGGGTTGGACTGAAGCTTTCTTT.

V is TRBV18 and J is TRBJ2-7; D perhaps matches TRBD2 (5 bases). The length of the CDR3 is 13 residues. V lost 3 bases to trimming and J lost 1 base, with 7 bases between them. CDR1 KGHSH and CDR2 LQKENI come from the germline V gene. The CDR3 bases are TGTGCCAGCTCACCCCGGGAATCCTACGAGCAGTACTTC. Its translation: CASSPRESYEQYF.

The rearrangement joins TRBV28 to TRBJ2-5, with a weak D call TRBD2 (6 bases). CDR1 is MDHEN and CDR2 is SYDVKM in the germline V gene. The CDR3 contains 13 residues. The V end was cut by 1 base, the J end by 6 bases, with 9 bases between. The CDR3 reads CASSLLGGKTQYF. In nucleotides, the CDR3 is TGTGCCAGCAGTTTATTGGGGGGAAAGACCCAGTACTTC.

The gene calls are TRBV9 and TRBJ2-1; 8 nucleotides match TRBD2. The trim removed 7 bases at V and 5 bases at J, leaving 11 bases unmatched. The CDR3 loop spans 15 amino acids. Germline V gene lookup returns CDR1 SGDLS and CDR2 YYNGEE. Here the CDR3 DNA reads TGTGCCAGCCAGCGGGATAGCGGGGTCCACAATGAGCAGTTCTTC. It codes for CASQRDSGVHNEQFF.

The chain links TRBV7-9 to TRBJ2-7, with a possible D match to TRBD2 (5 bases). Trimming pared 3 bases from V and 4 bases from J, leaving 7 bases between. Germline lookup yields CDR1 SEHNR and CDR2 FQNEAQ (reference sequence). This CDR3 comprises 12 residues. CDR3 region: CASSFGDYEQYF. The DNA of the CDR3 is TGTGCCAGCAGCTTCGGGGATTACGAGCAGTACTTC.

This clone was picked up a small number of times. The chain employs TRBV6-5 and TRBJ2-7; D not certain. Germline CDR1 MNHEY, CDR2 SVGAGI. V was pared by 5 bases and J by 7 bases, with 15 bases between. The length of the CDR3 is 13 residues. The CDR3 loop reads CASSLVASTEQYF. CDR3 nucleotide sequence: TGTGCCAGCAGTCTGGTGGCCTCTACGGAGCAGTACTTC.

The chain recombines TRBV6-6 with TRBJ1-4, with 12 bases fitting TRBD1. V shed 10 bases, J shed 6 bases, and the junction held 3 bases outside the gene matches. Per germline, CDR1 MNHNY and CDR2 SVGAGI (reference sequence). The CDR3 loop spans 13 amino acids. CDR3 nucleotide sequence: TGTGCCACTGGGACAGGGGGCGATGAAAAACTGTTTTTT. Protein product: CATGTGGDEKLFF.

The chain couples TRBV25-1 to TRBJ1-2; tentatively, D is TRBD1 (5 bases). CDR3 length equals 13 residues. Deletions cut 2 bases from V and 8 bases from J, with 12 bases between. Germline V gene data show CDR1 as MGHDK and CDR2 as SYGVNS. Here the CDR3 reads CASSEVTGWGYTF. The CDR3, as DNA: TGTGCCAGCAGTGAAGTAACAGGTTGGGGCTACACCTTC.

This chain links TRBV5-1 with TRBJ2-3; 14 nucleotides line up with TRBD2. Losses at the gene ends were 4 bases for V and 1 base for J; bases not matched to a gene: 11. CDR1 and CDR2 from the germline V gene are SGHRS and YFSETQ. CDR3 length: 19 residues. The CDR3 is CASSAGGTSGSYRTDTQYF. The CDR3 DNA is TGCGCCAGCAGCGCAGGAGGGACTAGCGGGAGTTATCGCACAGATACGCAGTATTTT.

The chain links TRBV29-1 to TRBJ1-1, with D possibly matching TRBD1 (5 bases). V was clipped by 0 bases and J by 4 bases, with 12 bases between them. The CDR3 contains 14 residues. Germline values: CDR1 SQVTM, CDR2 ANQGSEA. This CDR3 is CSVEDGQGGTEAFF. The CDR3 region has the DNA TGCAGCGTTGAAGATGGCCAGGGAGGCACTGAAGCTTTCTTT.

This rearrangement joins TRBV9 to TRBJ2-6; D unclear. Deletions cut 10 bases from V and 2 bases from J, with 16 bases between. CDR1 is SGDLS and CDR2 is YYNGEE in the germline V gene. The CDR3 is made up of 15 amino acids. CDR3 DNA: TGTGCCGGCGCCTGTTGGGGAACTGGGGCCAACGTCCTGACTTTC. This sequence encodes CAGACWGTGANVLTF.

The chain joins TRBV6-5 to TRBJ1-1, with D unresolved. The CDR3 contains 14 residues. Germline V lookup: CDR1 MNHEY, CDR2 SVGAGI. V lost 6 bases and J 2 bases, leaving 13 bases between the germline ends. CDR3 DNA sequence: TGTGCCAGCAGGCTTGGACGGTTTAACACTGAAGCTTTCTTT. This sequence encodes CASRLGRFNTEAFF.

The J gene is TRBJ1-1, the V gene TRBV10-3; the match to TRBD1 covers 7 bases. The CDR3 loop spans 15 amino acids. Germline CDR1 and CDR2: ENHRY and SYGVKD. J was trimmed by 4 bases and V by 3 bases; bases with no gene match: 8. CDR3 amino acids: CAISDSKGAGTEAFF. The CDR3 DNA reads TGTGCCATCAGTGACTCTAAGGGGGCGGGCACTGAAGCTTTCTTT.

This clone was picked up one time. The chain uses TRBV15 and TRBJ2-1, with 10 nucleotides matching TRBD1. J lost 1 base, V lost 0 bases, and 3 bases had no gene match. The CDR3 length is 17 residues. Germline V gene lookup returns CDR1 LNHNV and CDR2 YYDKDF (reference sequence). The chain's CDR3 is CATSRDPGQGSYNEQFF. The CDR3 nucleotides are TGTGCCACCAGCAGAGATCCGGGACAGGGGTCCTACAATGAGCAGTTCTTC.

V and J are TRBV6-6 and TRBJ1-2, with TRBD1 matching 7 bases. CDR3 length: 14 residues. V trimming: 6 bases; J trimming: 3 bases; junction bases outside the gene matches: 7. Germline CDR1 reads MNHNY; CDR2 reads SVGAGI (reference sequence). This CDR3 reads CASRRRQGDYGYTF. In nucleotides, the CDR3 is TGTGCCAGCAGAAGACGACAGGGCGACTATGGCTACACCTTC.

V and J are TRBV6-5 and TRBJ2-7; 7 bases are a match to TRBD2. V lost 6 bases to trimming and J lost 3 bases; unmatched junction nucleotides: 5. The CDR3 loop spans 13 amino acids. Per germline, CDR1 MNHEY and CDR2 SVGAGI. The CDR3 is CASSRTSSYEQYF. Written as DNA, the CDR3 is TGTGCCAGCAGCCGGACTAGTAGCTACGAGCAGTACTTC.

The V gene is TRBV9, the J gene TRBJ2-1; 14 bases agree with TRBD2. Germline CDR1 and CDR2: SGDLS and YYNGEE. The CDR3 has 14 residues. V trimming: 3 bases; J trimming: 7 bases; junction bases outside the gene matches: 0. CDR3 in DNA: TGTGCCAGCAGCGGGACTAGCGGGGGGAATGAGCAGTTCTTC. This gives the protein CASSGTSGGNEQFF. The entire variable domain, with the rest obtained from reference TRBV9 and TRBJ2-1, is as follows: DSGVTQTPKHLITATGQRVTLRCSPRSGDLSVYWYQQSLDQGLQFLIQYYNGEERAKGNILERFSAQQFPDLHSELNLSSLELGDSALYFCASSGTSGGNEQFFGPGTRLTVL.

The rearrangement links TRBV5-8 to TRBJ1-1; D gene ambiguous. The CDR3 contains 14 residues. V was cut by 10 bases and J by 4 bases, with 20 bases left in between. Germline V gene sequence: CDR1 SGHTS, CDR2 YDEGEE. This chain's CDR3 is CADEGGSGSTEAFF. The CDR3 DNA follows: TGTGCCGACGAAGGCGGGTCGGGGAGCACTGAAGCTTTCTTT. The full variable domain, rest sourced from reference TRBV5-8 and TRBJ1-1, is EAGVTQSPTHLIKTRGQQATLRCSPISGHTSVYWYQQALGLGLQFLLWYDEGEERNRGNFPPRFSGRQFPNYSSELNVNALELEDSALYLCADEGGSGSTEAFFGQGTRLTVV.

Points on this clone: An end of the junction differs from the germline gene, which may be a read error. The gene calls are TRBV28 and TRBJ1-3; weak D call: TRBD1 (6 bases). The CDR3 loop spans 14 amino acids. In germline, CDR1 is MDHEN, CDR2 SYDVKM. CDR3 nucleotide sequence: TGTGCCAGCAGTTCGGGGGGCCCGCAAAACACTCTCCTATTT. Translated: CASSSGGPQNTLLF.

This clone appeared a few times. This chain links TRBV7-9 with TRBJ2-1; D perhaps matches TRBD2 (5 bases). CDR3 size: 14 residues. V was clipped by 0 bases and J by 6 bases, with 9 bases between them. CDR1 is SEHNR and CDR2 is FQNEAQ in the germline V gene (reference sequence). The DNA of the CDR3 is TGTGCCAGCAGCTTAGCGCACGGGATCAATGAGCAGTTCTTC. Translating it yields CASSLAHGINEQFF. Combining the CDR3 with reference TRBV7-9 and TRBJ2-1 gives the whole variable domain DTGVSQNPRHKITKRGQNVTFRCDPISEHNRLYWYRQTLGQGPEFLTYFQNEAQLEKSRLLSDRFSAERPKGSFSTLEIQRTEQGDSAMYLCASSLAHGINEQFFGPGTRLTVL.

The genes are TRBV10-3 and TRBJ2-1; D may be TRBD1 (5 bases). Germline V CDR1 and CDR2: ENHRY, SYGVKD. This CDR3 comprises 15 residues. The V gene lost 8 bases and the J gene lost 3 bases, with 17 bases spanning the gap. The chain's CDR3 is CAIGKDRKDYNEQFF. DNA for the CDR3: TGTGCCATCGGAAAAGACAGAAAGGACTACAATGAGCAGTTCTTC.

The genes are TRBV7-8 and TRBJ2-1, with 7 bases matching TRBD1. CDR1 SGHVS and CDR2 FQNEAQ come from the germline V gene. V lost 3 bases, J lost 4 bases, and 3 bases stayed unmatched. The CDR3 totals 14 residues. As DNA, the CDR3 is TGTGCCAGCAGCTTGGCGACAGGGTACAATGAGCAGTTCTTC. The encoded protein is CASSLATGYNEQFF.

This clone was counted a few times. The CDR3: CASSDDTGGHEQFF. The CDR3 DNA is TGTGCCAGCAGTGACGACACAGGGGGTCATGAGCAGTTCTTC. The chain couples TRBV2 to TRBJ2-1; 8 nucleotides match TRBD1. The CDR3 length is 14 residues. V lost 3 bases and J lost 8; bases outside the gene matches: 6. The germline V gene has CDR1 SNHLY and CDR2 FYNNEI.

J is TRBJ1-2 and V is TRBV4-1; 11 bases match TRBD1. This CDR3 contains 16 residues. The germline CDR1 and CDR2 sequences are MGHRA and YSYEKL. V lost 1 base, J lost 5 bases, and 6 bases stayed unmatched. CDR3 loop: CASSQVPGQGVYGYTF. CDR3 in DNA: TGCGCCAGCAGCCAAGTTCCGGGACAGGGGGTTTATGGCTACACCTTC.

This chain joins TRBV6-4 and TRBJ2-1; tentative D call: TRBD2 (7 bases). V lost 10 bases and J 6 bases, leaving 16 bases between the germline ends. CDR3 length equals 13 residues. The germline gives CDR1 MRHNA, CDR2 SNTAGT. The CDR3 DNA is TGTGCCACCGCGGGGGCAGGGCTCAATGAGCAGTTCTTC. It encodes CATAGAGLNEQFF.

This chain links TRBV10-3 with TRBJ1-3; possible D gene TRBD1, 6 bases. CDR1 is ENHRY and CDR2 is SYGVKD in the germline V gene. CDR3 length equals 13 residues. Between the trimmed V and J ends, which lost 10 bases and 2 bases, there was a span of 12 bases. The CDR3 DNA reads TGTGCCACAGGGGCGGGGGCTGGAAACACCATATATTTT. Its translation: CATGAGAGNTIYF.